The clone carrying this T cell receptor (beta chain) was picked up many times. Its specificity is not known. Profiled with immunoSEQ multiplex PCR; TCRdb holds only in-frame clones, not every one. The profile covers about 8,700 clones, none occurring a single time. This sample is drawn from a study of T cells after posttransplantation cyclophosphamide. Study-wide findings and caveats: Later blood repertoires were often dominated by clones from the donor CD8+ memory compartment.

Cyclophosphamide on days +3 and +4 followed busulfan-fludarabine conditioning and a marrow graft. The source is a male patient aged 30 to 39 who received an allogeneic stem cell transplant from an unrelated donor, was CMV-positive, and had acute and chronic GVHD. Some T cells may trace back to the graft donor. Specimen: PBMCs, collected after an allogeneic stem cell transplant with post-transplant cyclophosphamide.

Here the CDR3 reads CASSPQGAANEKLFF. CDR3 bases: TGTGCCAGCAGTCCACAGGGGGCGGCTAATGAAAAACTGTTTTTT. This chain links TRBV12-3 or TRBV12-4 with TRBJ1-4; 9 nucleotides align to TRBD1. The ends lost 5 bases at V and 3 bases at J; junction bases unmatched: 4. The CDR3 totals 15 residues.